This TCR beta chain was retrieved from a study of CD8+ T cells in alopecia areata. Overall study results and limits: Researchers report lesional scalp, most notably alopecia totalis/universalis, outstripped normal scalp in clonality.

Treatment denoted: oral pan-JAK inhibitor, 5-10 mg twice daily. J gave up 0 bases and V 2 bases, and 2 bases lay outside the gene matches. Germline CDR1 reads MNHEY; CDR2 reads SVGAGI. CDR3 length: 15 residues. Extraction and reverse transcription of RNA yielded cDNA as the sequencing template. Clones were read by immunoSEQ multiplex PCR, and TCRdb kept only the in-frame ones, dropping some. The table shows more than 110,000 clones, with 45% to 65% occurring only once. This clone occurred a few times. Its antigen is not identified. This TCR was recovered from a human donor with alopecia areata. The material was CD8+ T cells sorted from blood, obtained at week 4, from a patient treated with tofacitinib. V is TRBV6-5 and J is TRBJ2-7, with 9 bases that match TRBD1. This CDR3 is CASSYMTGGSYEQYF. The CDR3, as DNA: TGTGCCAGCAGTTACATGACAGGGGGCTCCTACGAGCAGTACTTC.